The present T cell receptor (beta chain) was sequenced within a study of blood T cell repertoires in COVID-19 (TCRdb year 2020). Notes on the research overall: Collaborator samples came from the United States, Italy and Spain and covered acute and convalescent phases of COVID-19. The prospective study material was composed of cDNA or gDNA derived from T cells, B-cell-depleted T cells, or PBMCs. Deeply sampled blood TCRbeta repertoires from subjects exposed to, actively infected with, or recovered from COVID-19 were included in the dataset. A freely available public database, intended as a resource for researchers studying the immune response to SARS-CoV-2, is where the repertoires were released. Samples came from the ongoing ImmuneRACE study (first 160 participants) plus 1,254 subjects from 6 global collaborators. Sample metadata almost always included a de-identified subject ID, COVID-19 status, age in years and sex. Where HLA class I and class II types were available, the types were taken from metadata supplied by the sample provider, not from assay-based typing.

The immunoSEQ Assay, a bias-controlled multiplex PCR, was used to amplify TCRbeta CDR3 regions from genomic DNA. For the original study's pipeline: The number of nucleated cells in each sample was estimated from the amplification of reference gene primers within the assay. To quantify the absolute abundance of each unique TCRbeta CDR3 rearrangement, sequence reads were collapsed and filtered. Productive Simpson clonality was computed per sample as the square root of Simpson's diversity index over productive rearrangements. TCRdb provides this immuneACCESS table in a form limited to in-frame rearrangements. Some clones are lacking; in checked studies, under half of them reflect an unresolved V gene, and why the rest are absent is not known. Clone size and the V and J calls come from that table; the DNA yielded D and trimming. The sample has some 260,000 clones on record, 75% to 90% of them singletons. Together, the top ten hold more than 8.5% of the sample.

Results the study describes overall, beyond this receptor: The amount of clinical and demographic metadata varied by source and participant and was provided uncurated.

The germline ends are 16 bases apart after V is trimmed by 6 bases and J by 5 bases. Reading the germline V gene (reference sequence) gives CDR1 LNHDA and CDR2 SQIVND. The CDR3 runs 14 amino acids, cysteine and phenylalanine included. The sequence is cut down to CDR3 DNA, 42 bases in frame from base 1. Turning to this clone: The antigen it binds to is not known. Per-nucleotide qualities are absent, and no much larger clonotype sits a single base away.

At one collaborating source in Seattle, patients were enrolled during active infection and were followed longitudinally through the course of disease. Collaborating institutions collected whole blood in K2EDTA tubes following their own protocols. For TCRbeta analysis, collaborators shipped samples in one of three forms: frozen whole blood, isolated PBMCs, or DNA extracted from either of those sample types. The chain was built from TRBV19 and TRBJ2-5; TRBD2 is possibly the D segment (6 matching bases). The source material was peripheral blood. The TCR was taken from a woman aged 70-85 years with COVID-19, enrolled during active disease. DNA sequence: TGTGCCAGTAGCCGCGGGGACTTAAGGGAGACCCAGTACTTC. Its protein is CASSRGDLRETQYF. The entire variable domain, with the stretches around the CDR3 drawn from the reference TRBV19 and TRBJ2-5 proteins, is DGGITQSPKYLFRKEGQNVTLSCEQNLNHDAMYWYRQDPGQGLRLIYYSQIVNDFQKGDIAEGYSVSREKKESFPLTVTSAQKNPTAFYLCASSRGDLRETQYFGPGTRLLVL.